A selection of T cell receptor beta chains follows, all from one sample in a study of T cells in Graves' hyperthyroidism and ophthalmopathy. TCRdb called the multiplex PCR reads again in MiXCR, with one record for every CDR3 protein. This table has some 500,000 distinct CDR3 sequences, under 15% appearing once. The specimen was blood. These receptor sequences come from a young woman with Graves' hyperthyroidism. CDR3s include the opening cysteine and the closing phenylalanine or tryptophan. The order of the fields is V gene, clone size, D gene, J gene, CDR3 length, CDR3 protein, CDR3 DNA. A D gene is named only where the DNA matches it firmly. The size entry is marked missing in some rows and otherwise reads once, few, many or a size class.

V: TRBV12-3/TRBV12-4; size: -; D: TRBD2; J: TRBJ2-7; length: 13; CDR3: CASSAGLADEQYF; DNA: TGTGCCAGCAGTGCGGGACTAGCGGACGAGCAGTACTTC
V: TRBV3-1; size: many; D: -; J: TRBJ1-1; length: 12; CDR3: CASSQGVVEAFF; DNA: TGTGCCAGCAGTCAAGGGGTGGTTGAAGCTTTCTTT
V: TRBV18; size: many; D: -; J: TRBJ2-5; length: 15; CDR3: CASSPPVVNLETQYF; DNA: TGTGCCAGCTCACCACCGGTCGTGAATTTAGAGACCCAGTACTTC
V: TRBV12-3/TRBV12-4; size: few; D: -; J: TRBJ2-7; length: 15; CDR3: CASTLSLGTHYEQYF; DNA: TGTGCCAGCACCCTCTCACTGGGGACACACTACGAGCAGTACTTC
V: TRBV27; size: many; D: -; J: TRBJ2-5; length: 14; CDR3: CASSPAGFGETQYF; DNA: TGTGCCAGCAGTCCCGCAGGGTTCGGAGAGACCCAGTACTTC
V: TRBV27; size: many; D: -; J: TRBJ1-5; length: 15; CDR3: CASSPSSVSNQPQHF; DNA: TGTGCCAGCAGTCCCTCTTCGGTTAGCAATCAGCCCCAGCATTTT
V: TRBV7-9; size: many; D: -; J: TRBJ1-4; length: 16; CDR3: CASSLGSGGFNEKLFF; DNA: TGTGCCAGCAGCTTAGGTTCGGGTGGTTTCAATGAAAAACTGTTTTTT
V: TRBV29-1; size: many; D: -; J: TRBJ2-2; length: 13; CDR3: CSGELANTGELFF; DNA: TGCAGCGGCGAACTAGCTAACACCGGGGAGCTGTTTTTT
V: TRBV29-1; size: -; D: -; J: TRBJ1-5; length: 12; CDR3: CSVRQGHQPQHF; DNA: TGCAGCGTACGGCAAGGCCATCAGCCCCAGCATTTT
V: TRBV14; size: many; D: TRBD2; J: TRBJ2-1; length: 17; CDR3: CASSHRPSGSKVNEQFF; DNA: TGTGCCAGCAGCCATCGCCCTAGCGGGAGTAAAGTCAATGAGCAGTTCTTC
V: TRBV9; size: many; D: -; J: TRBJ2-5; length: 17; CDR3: CASSTSRWWEWRETQYF; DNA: TGTGCCAGCAGCACGAGTCGATGGTGGGAGTGGCGGGAGACCCAGTACTTC
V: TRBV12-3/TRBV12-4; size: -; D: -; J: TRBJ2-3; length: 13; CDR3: CASRSGSTDTQYF; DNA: TGTGCCAGCAGGTCCGGGAGCACAGATACGCAGTATTTT
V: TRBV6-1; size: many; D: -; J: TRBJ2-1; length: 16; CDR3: CASMTRAVSSYNEQFF; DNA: TGTGCCAGCATGACTAGGGCCGTCAGCTCCTACAATGAGCAGTTCTTC
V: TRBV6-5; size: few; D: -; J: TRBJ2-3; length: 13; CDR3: CASSYPDGDTQYF; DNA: TGTGCCAGCAGTTACCCCGACGGAGATACGCAGTATTTT
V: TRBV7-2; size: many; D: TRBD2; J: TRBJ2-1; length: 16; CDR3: CASSLPPSGSNNEQFF; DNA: TGTGCCAGCAGCTTACCCCCTAGCGGGAGCAACAATGAGCAGTTCTTC
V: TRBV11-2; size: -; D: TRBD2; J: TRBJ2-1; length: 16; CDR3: CASSLRGTSSYKEQFF; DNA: TGTGCCAGCAGCTTACGGGGGACTAGCTCCTACAAGGAGCAGTTCTTC
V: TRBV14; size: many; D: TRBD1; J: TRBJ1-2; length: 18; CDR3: CASSQRARGAASNYGYTF; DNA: TGTGCCAGCAGCCAGCGGGCCAGGGGGGCGGCTTCTAACTATGGCTACACCTTC
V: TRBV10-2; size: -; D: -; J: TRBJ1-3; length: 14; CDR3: CASSESVAGNTIYF; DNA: TGCGCCAGCAGTGAGTCCGTCGCCGGAAACACCATATATTTT
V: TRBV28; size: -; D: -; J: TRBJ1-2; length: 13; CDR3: CASSPQAKNGYTF; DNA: TGTGCCAGCAGTCCACAGGCGAAGAATGGCTACACCTTC
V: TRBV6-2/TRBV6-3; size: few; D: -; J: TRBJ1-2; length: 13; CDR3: CASSFLTAYGYTF; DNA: TGTGCCAGCAGTTTCCTGACAGCGTATGGCTACACCTTC
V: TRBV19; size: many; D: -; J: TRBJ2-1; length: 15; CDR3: CATHEWGQGVNEQFF; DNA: TGTGCCACCCATGAGTGGGGCCAAGGGGTCAATGAGCAGTTCTTC
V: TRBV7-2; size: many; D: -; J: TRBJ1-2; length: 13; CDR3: CASSPQRPHGYTF; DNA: TGTGCCAGCAGCCCTCAACGACCCCATGGCTACACCTTC
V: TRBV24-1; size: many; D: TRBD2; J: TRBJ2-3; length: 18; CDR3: CATSDHRSAGGQGDTQYF; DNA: TGTGCCACCAGTGATCATAGGTCGGCGGGAGGGCAGGGAGATACGCAGTATTTT
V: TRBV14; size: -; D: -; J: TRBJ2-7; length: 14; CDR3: CASSQIGLWYEQYF; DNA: TGTGCCAGCAGCCAAATTGGACTATGGTACGAGCAGTACTTC
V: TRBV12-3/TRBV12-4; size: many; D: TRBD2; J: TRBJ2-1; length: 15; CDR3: CASSLGLAEGNEQFF; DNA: TGTGCCAGCAGTCTGGGGCTAGCGGAGGGCAATGAGCAGTTCTTC
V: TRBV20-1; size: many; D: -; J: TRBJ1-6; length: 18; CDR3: CSARDRGGTSSYNSPLHF; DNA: TGCAGTGCTAGAGATAGGGGGGGCACGAGCTCCTATAATTCACCCCTCCACTTT
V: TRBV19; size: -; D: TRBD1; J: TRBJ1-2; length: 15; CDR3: CASASGGSTAYGYTF; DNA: TGTGCCAGTGCATCAGGGGGGAGCACGGCTTATGGCTACACCTTC
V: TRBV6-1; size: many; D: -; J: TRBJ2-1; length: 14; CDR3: CASSQGRAYNEQFF; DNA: TGTGCCAGCTCACAGGGGAGGGCTTACAATGAGCAGTTCTTC
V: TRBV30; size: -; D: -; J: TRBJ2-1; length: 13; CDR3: CAWRGRSYNEQFF; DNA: TGTGCCTGGCGAGGCCGCTCCTACAATGAGCAGTTCTTC
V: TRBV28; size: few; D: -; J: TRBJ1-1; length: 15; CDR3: CASRRAMAGVTEAFF; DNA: TGTGCCAGCCGGAGGGCGATGGCGGGGGTCACTGAAGCTTTCTTT
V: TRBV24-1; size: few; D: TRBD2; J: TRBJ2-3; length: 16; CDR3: CATSETSGGATDTQYF; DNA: TGTGCCACCAGTGAGACTAGCGGAGGGGCCACAGATACGCAGTATTTT
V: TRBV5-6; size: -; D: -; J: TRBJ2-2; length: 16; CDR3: CASSYRTSRRAGELFF; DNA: TGTGCCAGCAGCTATCGGACTTCCCGCCGCGCCGGGGAGCTGTTTTTT
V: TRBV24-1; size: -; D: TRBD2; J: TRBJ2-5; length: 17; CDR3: CATSDMGLAGGQETQYF; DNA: TGTGCCACCAGTGACATGGGACTAGCGGGAGGCCAAGAGACCCAGTACTTC
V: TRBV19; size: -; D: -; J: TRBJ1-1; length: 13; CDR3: CASRSGIHTEAFF; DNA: TGTGCCAGTAGATCCGGGATTCACACTGAAGCTTTCTTT
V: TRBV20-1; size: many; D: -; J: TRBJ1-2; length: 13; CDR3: CSARVQGGYGYTF; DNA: TGCAGTGCTAGAGTACAGGGAGGCTATGGCTACACCTTC
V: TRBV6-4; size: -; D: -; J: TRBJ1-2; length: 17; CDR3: CASSDSTTNRDTYGYTF; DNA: TGTGCCAGCAGTGACTCGACAACTAACCGGGACACGTATGGCTACACCTTC
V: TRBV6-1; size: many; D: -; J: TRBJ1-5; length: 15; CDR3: CASSEMGGWNQPQHF; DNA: TGTGCCAGCAGTGAAATGGGGGGTTGGAATCAGCCCCAGCATTTT
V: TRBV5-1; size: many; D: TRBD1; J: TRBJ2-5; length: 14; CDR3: CASSTRQGAETQYF; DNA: TGCGCCAGCAGCACCCGACAGGGGGCTGAGACCCAGTACTTC
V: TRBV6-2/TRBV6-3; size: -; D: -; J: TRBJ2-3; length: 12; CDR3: CAAGWSTDTQYF; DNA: TGTGCCGCCGGTTGGAGCACAGATACGCAGTATTTT
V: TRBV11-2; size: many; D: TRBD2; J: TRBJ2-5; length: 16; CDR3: CASSPLPGLALETQYF; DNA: TGTGCCAGCAGCCCCCTACCGGGACTAGCTTTAGAGACCCAGTACTTC
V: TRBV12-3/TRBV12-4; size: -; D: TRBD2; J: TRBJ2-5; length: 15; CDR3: CASTTGLAGDETQYF; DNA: TGTGCCAGCACCACGGGACTAGCGGGAGATGAGACCCAGTACTTC
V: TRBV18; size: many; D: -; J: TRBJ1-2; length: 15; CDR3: CASSPAGPRDYGYTF; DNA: TGTGCCAGCTCACCAGCGGGCCCCAGGGACTATGGCTACACCTTC
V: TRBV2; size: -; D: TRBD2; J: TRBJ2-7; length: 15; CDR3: CASSEVGLATYEQYF; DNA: TGTGCCAGCAGTGAAGTAGGACTAGCGACCTACGAGCAGTACTTC
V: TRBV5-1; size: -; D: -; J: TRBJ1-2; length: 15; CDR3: CASSPTSSGHYGYTF; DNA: TGCGCCAGCAGCCCGACATCTTCGGGACACTATGGCTACACCTTC
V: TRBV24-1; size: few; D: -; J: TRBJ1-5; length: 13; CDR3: CATSDSYTGTQHF; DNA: TGTGCCACCAGTGATTCATATACAGGGACCCAGCATTTT
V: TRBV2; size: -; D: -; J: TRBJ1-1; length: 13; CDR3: CASSEKGYTEAFF; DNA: TGTGCCAGCAGTGAAAAAGGGTACACTGAAGCTTTCTTT
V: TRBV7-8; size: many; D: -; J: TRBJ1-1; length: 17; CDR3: CASSLLHTGMMNTEAFF; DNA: TGTGCCAGCAGCTTGTTGCACACCGGGATGATGAACACTGAAGCTTTCTTT
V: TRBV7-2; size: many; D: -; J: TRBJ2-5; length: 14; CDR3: CASRTSGSQETQYF; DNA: TGTGCCAGCAGGACGAGCGGGTCCCAAGAGACCCAGTACTTC
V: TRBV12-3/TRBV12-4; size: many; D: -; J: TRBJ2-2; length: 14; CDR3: CASSPDQDSGELFF; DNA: TGTGCCAGCAGCCCGGACCAGGATTCCGGGGAGCTGTTTTTT
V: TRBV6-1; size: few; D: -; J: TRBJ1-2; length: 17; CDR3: CASRRPGGGSKAYGYTF; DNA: TGTGCCAGCAGGCGCCCGGGGGGGGGCTCGAAGGCCTATGGCTACACCTTC
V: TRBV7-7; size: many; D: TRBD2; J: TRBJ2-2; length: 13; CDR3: CASTSGNTGELFF; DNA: TGTGCCAGTACTAGCGGAAACACCGGGGAGCTGTTTTTT
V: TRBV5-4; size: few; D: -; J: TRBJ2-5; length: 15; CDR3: CASSPGLLKGETQYF; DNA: TGTGCCAGCAGCCCGGGACTCCTAAAAGGGGAGACCCAGTACTTC
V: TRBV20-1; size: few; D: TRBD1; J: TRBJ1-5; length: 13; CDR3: CSARQGAFQPQHF; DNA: TGCAGTGCTAGACAGGGGGCTTTTCAGCCCCAGCATTTT
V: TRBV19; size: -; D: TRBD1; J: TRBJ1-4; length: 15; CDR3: CASSTSGTGLEKLFF; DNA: TGTGCCAGTAGTACCTCCGGGACAGGGCTTGAAAAACTGTTTTTT
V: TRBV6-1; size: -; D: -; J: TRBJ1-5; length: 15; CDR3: CASPCGGAGNQPQHF; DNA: TGTGCCAGCCCGTGTGGGGGGGCAGGCAATCAGCCCCAGCATTTT
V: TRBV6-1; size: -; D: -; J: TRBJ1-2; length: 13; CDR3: CASTYRDTGGYTF; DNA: TGTGCCAGCACCTACCGGGACACTGGGGGCTACACCTTC
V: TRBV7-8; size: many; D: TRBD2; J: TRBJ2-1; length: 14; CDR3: CASSLWTSGNEQFF; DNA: TGTGCCAGCAGCCTGTGGACTAGCGGGAATGAGCAGTTCTTC
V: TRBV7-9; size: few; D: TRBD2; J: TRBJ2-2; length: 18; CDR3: CVSSKTGLAGGGTGELFF; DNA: TGTGTCAGCAGCAAAACGGGACTAGCGGGAGGTGGCACCGGGGAGCTGTTTTTT
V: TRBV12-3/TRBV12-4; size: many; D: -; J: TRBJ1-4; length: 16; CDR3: CASSSNFVGTNEKLFF; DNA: TGTGCCAGCAGCTCAAACTTCGTAGGGACTAATGAAAAACTGTTTTTT